The sequence of this TCR beta chain was determined in a study of naive CD8 T cells in extremely preterm neonates. Deliveries were elective term cesareans at about 35-41 weeks, with no labor or membrane rupture. Excluded: fetal demise, active maternal HSV, known maternal HIV. The assay was immunoSEQ multiplex PCR, and TCRdb's table has in-frame clones only and misses some. The sample has a few thousand clones, roughly 97% seen once. Sequencing was done on a sample of naive CD8+ T cells from cord blood. The source of this sequence is a newborn in good health.

In nucleotides, the CDR3 is TGTGCCAGCAGCTTTCTAACTGAAGCTTTCTTT. This gives the protein CASSFLTEAFF. The genes are TRBV13 and TRBJ1-1; D remains ambiguous. The CDR3 spans 11 residues. V was pared by 3 bases and J by 5 bases, with 4 bases between. The V gene's germline CDR1 is PRHDT and CDR2 FYEKMQ (reference sequence).